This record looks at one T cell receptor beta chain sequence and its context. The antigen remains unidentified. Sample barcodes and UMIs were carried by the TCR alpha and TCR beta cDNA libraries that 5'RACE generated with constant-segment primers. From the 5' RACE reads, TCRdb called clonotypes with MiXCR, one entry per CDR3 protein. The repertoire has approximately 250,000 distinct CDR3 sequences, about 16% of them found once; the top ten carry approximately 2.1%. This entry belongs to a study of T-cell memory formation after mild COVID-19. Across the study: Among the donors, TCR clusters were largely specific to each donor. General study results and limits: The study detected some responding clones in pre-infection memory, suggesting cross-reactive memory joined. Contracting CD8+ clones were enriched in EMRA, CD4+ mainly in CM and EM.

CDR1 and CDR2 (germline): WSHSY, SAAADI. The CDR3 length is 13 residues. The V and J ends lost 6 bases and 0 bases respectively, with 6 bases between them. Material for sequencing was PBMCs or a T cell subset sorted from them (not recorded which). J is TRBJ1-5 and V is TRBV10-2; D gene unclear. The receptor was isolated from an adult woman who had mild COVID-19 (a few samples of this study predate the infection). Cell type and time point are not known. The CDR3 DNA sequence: TGCGCCAGCAGGGTAAATAGCAATCAGCCCCAGCATTTT. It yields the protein CASRVNSNQPQHF.